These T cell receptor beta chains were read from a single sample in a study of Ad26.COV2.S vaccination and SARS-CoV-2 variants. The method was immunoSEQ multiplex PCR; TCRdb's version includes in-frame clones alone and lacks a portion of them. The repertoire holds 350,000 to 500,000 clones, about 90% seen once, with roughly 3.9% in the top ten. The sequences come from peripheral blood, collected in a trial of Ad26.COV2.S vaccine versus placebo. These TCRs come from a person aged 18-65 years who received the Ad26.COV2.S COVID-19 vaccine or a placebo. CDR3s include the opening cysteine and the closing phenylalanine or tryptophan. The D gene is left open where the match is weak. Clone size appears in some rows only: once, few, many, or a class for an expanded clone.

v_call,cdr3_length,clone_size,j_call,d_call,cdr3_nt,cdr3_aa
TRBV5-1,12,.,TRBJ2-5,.,TGCGCCAGCAGCACGACAGGTCCGACCCAGTACTTC,CASSTTGPTQYF
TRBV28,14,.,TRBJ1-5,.,TGTGCCAGCAGTTTAGGGCCCAGCAATCAGCCCCAGCATTTT,CASSLGPSNQPQHF
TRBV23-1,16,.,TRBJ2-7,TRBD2,TGCGCCAGCAGTCACCACACTAGCGGGCCTTCCTACGAGCAGTACTTC,CASSHHTSGPSYEQYF
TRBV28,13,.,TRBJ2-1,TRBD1,TGTGCCAGCAGGGGGTACAGGGGAGATGAGCAGTTCTTC,CASRGYRGDEQFF
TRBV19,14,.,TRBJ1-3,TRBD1,TGTGCCAGTAGTATCCGGACAGGCGGAAACACCATATATTTT,CASSIRTGGNTIYF
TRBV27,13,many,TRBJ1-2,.,TGTGCCAGCAGTTTGGAGGGATACTATGGCTACACCTTC,CASSLEGYYGYTF
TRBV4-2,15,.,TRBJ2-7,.,TGTGCCAGCAGCCAAGTTCAGGCCAGTAACTACGAGCAGTACTTC,CASSQVQASNYEQYF
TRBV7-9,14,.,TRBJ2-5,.,TGTGCCAGCAGCCAACGAGGTGGGGAAGAGACCCAGTACTTC,CASSQRGGEETQYF
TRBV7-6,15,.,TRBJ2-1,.,TGTGCCAGCAGCTTAGTGCAGACGGCCTACAATGAGCAGTTCTTC,CASSLVQTAYNEQFF
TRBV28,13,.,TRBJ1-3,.,TGTGCCACCACGGTACAGCTTGGAAACACCATATATTTT,CATTVQLGNTIYF
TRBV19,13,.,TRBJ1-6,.,TGTGCCAGTGGACGGGACTATAATTCACCCCTCCACTTT,CASGRDYNSPLHF
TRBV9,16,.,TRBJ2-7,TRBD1,TGTGCCAGCAGCGTAGGCCCAGGGGGCCTTACCTACGAGCAGTACTTC,CASSVGPGGLTYEQYF
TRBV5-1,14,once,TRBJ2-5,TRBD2,TGCGCCAGCAGCTTGGAGGGAGGGGATGAGACCCAGTACTTC,CASSLEGGDETQYF
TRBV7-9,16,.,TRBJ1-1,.,TGTGCCAGCAGCTTAGCAGACCCGACCGCAGACACTGAAGCTTTCTTT,CASSLADPTADTEAFF
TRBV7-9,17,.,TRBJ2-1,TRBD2,TGTGCCAGCAGCTTACTCCCTCTAGCGGGAGTCTGGGATGAGCAGTTCTTC,CASSLLPLAGVWDEQFF
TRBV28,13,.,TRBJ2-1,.,TGTGCCAGCAGTTTAGGAATGCGCGGTGAGCAGTTCTTC,CASSLGMRGEQFF
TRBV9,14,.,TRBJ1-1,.,TGTGCCAGCAGCGTAGAACCAGATCCCACTGAAGCTTTCTTT,CASSVEPDPTEAFF
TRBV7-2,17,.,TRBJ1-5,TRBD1,TGTGCCAGCAGCTTAGCGCTAGCAACAGGGGGTATTCAGCCCCAGCATTTT,CASSLALATGGIQPQHF
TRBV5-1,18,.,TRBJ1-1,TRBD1,TGCGCCAGCAGCTTGGCGCAGGGGGGGGACTATTTGGACACTGAAGCTTTCTTT,CASSLAQGGDYLDTEAFF
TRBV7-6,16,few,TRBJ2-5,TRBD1,TGTGCCAGCAGCTCTGATTTGGGGACAGGGGGCGAGACCCAGTACTTC,CASSSDLGTGGETQYF
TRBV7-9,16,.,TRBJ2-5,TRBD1,TGTGCCAGCAGCTTAGAAGGGGGCGAATCTCTGGAGACCCAGTACTTC,CASSLEGGESLETQYF
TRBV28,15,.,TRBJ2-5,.,TGTGCCAGCAGTTTAGGAGGGGCCGGGCTAGAGACCCAGTACTTC,CASSLGGAGLETQYF
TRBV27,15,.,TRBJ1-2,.,TGTGCCAGCAGTCAAGACCATTCTCCTAACTATGGCTACACCTTC,CASSQDHSPNYGYTF
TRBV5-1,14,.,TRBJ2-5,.,TGCGCCAGCAGCTGGGGAGCTACTCGGGAGACCCAGTACTTC,CASSWGATRETQYF
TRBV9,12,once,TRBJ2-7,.,TGTGCCAGCAGCGTAGACAGCTACGAGCAGTACTTC,CASSVDSYEQYF
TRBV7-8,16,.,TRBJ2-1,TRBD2,TGTGCCAGCAGCTTAGCGCGGGGACTAGGGTTTAATGAGCAGTTCTTC,CASSLARGLGFNEQFF
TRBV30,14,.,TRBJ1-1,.,TGTGCCTGGACCCATGGGGCGGGATTCGCTGAAGCTTTCTTT,CAWTHGAGFAEAFF
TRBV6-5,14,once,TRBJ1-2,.,TGTGCCAGCAGTTCGGCCCACACGGACTATGGCTACACCTTC,CASSSAHTDYGYTF
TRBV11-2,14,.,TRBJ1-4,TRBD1,TGTGCCAGCAGCTTAGATCTTGGACAGGGAAGGCTGTTTTTT,CASSLDLGQGRLFF
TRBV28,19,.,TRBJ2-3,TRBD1,TGTGCCAGCAGTTCGCACTACGCCGGGACAGGGACTGAGACAGGTACGCAGTATTTT,CASSSHYAGTGTETGTQYF
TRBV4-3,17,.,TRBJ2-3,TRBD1,TGCGCCAGCAGCCAAGGGCCGGGACAGGTTCCCCGGGATACGCAGTATTTT,CASSQGPGQVPRDTQYF
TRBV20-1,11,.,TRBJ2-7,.,TGCAGTGCTTCCTCAAATCGGGGGCAGTACTTC,CSASSNRGQYF
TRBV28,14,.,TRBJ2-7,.,TGTGCCAGCAGTTCTTTGACTGCACCTGGCGAGCAGTACTTC,CASSSLTAPGEQYF
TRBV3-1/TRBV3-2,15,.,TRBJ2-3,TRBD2,TGTGCCAGCAGCCACGCTAGCGGCCGAGGGGATACGCAGTATTTT,CASSHASGRGDTQYF
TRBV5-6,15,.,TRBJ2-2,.,TGTGCCAGCAGCTTGAGGAGGAAGAACACCGGGGAGCTGTTTTTT,CASSLRRKNTGELFF
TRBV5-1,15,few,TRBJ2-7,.,TGCGCCAGCAGCTTGTTTAGTGACAGCTCCTACGAGCAGTACTTC,CASSLFSDSSYEQYF
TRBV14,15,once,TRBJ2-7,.,TGTGCCAGCAGCCAAGGAACAGTCCTCAGCCACGAGCAGTACTTC,CASSQGTVLSHEQYF
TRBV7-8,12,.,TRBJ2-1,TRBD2,TGTGCCAGCAGCCCTAGCGGCGGTGAGCAGTTCTTC,CASSPSGGEQFF
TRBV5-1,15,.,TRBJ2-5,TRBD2,TGCGCCAGCAGCTTGCCTCTAGCGGCGCAAGAGACCCAGTACTTC,CASSLPLAAQETQYF
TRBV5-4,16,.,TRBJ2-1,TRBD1,TGTGCCAGCAGCCACGCCCGGGACAGGGGTGACAATGAGCAGTTCTTC,CASSHARDRGDNEQFF
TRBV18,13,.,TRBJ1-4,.,TGTGCCAGCTCACCGTGGGGTAATGAAAAACTGTTTTTT,CASSPWGNEKLFF
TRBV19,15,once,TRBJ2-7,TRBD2,TGTGCCAGTAGTATGGGACTAGCGGACAACTACGAGCAGTACTTC,CASSMGLADNYEQYF
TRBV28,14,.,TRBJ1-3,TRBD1,TGTGCCAGCAGTGGGGACAGGGAGGGAAACACCATATATTTT,CASSGDREGNTIYF
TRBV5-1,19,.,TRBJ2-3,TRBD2,TGCGCCAGCAGCTTGACCGGGACTAGCGGGGGGGGACGCACAGATACGCAGTATTTT,CASSLTGTSGGGRTDTQYF
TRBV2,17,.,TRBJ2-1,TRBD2,TGTGCCAGCAGTGACGATTTGGCTAGCGGGAGGGTGAATGAGCAGTTCTTC,CASSDDLASGRVNEQFF
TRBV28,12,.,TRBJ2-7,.,TGTGCCAGCAGCCTAAGAGGGGCGAAGCAGTACTTC,CASSLRGAKQYF
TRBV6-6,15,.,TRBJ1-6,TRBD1,TGTGCCAGCAGTTACGGGACGGACGGACAGGCACCCCTCCACTTT,CASSYGTDGQAPLHF
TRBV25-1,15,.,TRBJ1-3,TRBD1,TGTGCCAGCAGTGAGACAGGGCGATGGGGAAACACCATATATTTT,CASSETGRWGNTIYF
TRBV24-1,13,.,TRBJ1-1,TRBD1,TGTGCCACCAGCACAGGGGTAGGCACTGAAGCTTTCTTT,CATSTGVGTEAFF
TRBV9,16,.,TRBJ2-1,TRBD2,TGTGCCAGCAGCCCCTCAGGGACTAGCGGGAGCAATGAGCAGTTCTTC,CASSPSGTSGSNEQFF